The next 32 T cell receptor beta chains were all read from a single sample in a study of T cell responses to AZD1222 COVID-19 vaccine. Data came from immunoSEQ multiplex PCR; TCRdb stores just in-frame clones and leaves some out. The sample lists about 140,000 clones, about 86% occurring once. Sample: peripheral blood, taken on day 0 of AZD1222 vaccination. The receptor source for this set is an adult in good health.

Note on this clone: Other DNA sequences of this sample code for an identical CDR3. The CDR3: CASSLMNQPQHF. Here the CDR3 DNA reads TGTGCCAGCAGCCTTATGAATCAGCCCCAGCATTTT. The V and J genes are TRBV7-2 and TRBJ1-5; no definite D call. Germline V lookup: CDR1 SGHTA, CDR2 FQGNSA. The CDR3 runs 12 residues. V lost 5 bases, J lost 4 bases, and 6 bases lay in between.

This chain joins TRBV7-9 and TRBJ2-7; 8 bases are shared with TRBD1. V was clipped by 6 bases and J by 3 bases; unmatched bases: 10. Germline CDR1 reads SEHNR; CDR2 reads FQNEAQ (reference sequence). The CDR3 contains 15 residues. The CDR3 loop reads CASRSGTGEVYEQYF. CDR3 nucleotide sequence: TGTGCCAGCAGATCCGGGACAGGTGAAGTCTACGAGCAGTACTTC.

This clone was counted a single time. The chain has TRBV11-1 and TRBJ1-3; D call uncertain. This CDR3 region has 13 residues. In germline, CDR1 is SGHAT, CDR2 FQDESV (reference sequence). The germline V and J ends were trimmed by 7 bases and 4 bases, with 11 bases remaining between them. The CDR3 protein is CASKKADGNTIYF. As DNA, the CDR3 is TGTGCCAGCAAGAAGGCAGACGGAAACACCATATATTTT.

CDR3: CASSQVWGTPTYEQYF. The CDR3 DNA is TGCGCCAGCAGCCAAGTTTGGGGGACACCGACCTACGAGCAGTACTTC. This chain joins TRBV4-3 and TRBJ2-7; TRBD1 might be the D (6 bases). CDR3 length equals 16 residues. Germline V gene lookup returns CDR1 LGHNA and CDR2 YSLEER. V gave up 1 base and J gave up 2 bases, with 15 bases separating them.

V and J are TRBV19 and TRBJ1-1, with D possibly matching TRBD1 (5 bases). Trimming took off 8 bases at V and 4 bases at J, with 14 bases between the two ends. The germline V gene encodes CDR1 LNHDA and CDR2 SQIVND (reference sequence). The CDR3 is 13 amino acids. The CDR3: CASRWRGGTEAFF. The CDR3 bases are TGTGCCAGTCGGTGGAGGGGAGGCACTGAAGCTTTCTTT. The whole variable domain, filled in from reference TRBV19 and TRBJ1-1, reads DGGITQSPKYLFRKEGQNVTLSCEQNLNHDAMYWYRQDPGQGLRLIYYSQIVNDFQKGDIAEGYSVSREKKESFPLTVTSAQKNPTAFYLCASRWRGGTEAFFGQGTRLTVV.

The chain carries TRBV29-1 and TRBJ1-2; D ambiguous. The CDR3 has 8 residues. In germline, CDR1 is SQVTM, CDR2 ANQGSEA. The V end was cut by 5 bases, the J end by 8 bases, with 3 bases between. The CDR3 DNA sequence: TGCAGCGTTTCAGGCTACACCTTC. Translated, it gives CSVSGYTF.

The V gene is TRBV6-2 or TRBV6-3, the J gene TRBJ2-1; D possibly corresponds to TRBD2 (6 bases). This CDR3 comprises 16 residues. V gave up 5 bases and J gave up 5 bases, with 19 bases separating them. CDR1 is MNHEY, CDR2 SVGEGT, per germline. CDR3 loop: CASSKTGTPRDNEQFF. CDR3 DNA: TGTGCCAGCAGTAAAACCGGGACTCCAAGGGACAATGAGCAGTTCTTC.

The chain uses TRBV6-5 and TRBJ1-2; D may be TRBD1 (5 bases). CDR3 length equals 14 residues. Trimming shortened V by 5 bases and J by 4 bases, and 14 bases separated the two germline ends. Germline loops: CDR1 MNHEY, CDR2 SVGAGI. The CDR3 bases are TGTGCCAGCAGTCCCGCGGGGCATAGCTATGGCTACACCTTC. This translates into CASSPAGHSYGYTF.

CDR3 sequence (DNA): TGTGCCAGCAGCTTAGGAGACCGGATCAACACCGGGGAGCTGTTTTTT. It specifies CASSLGDRINTGELFF. The gene calls are TRBV7-2 and TRBJ2-2, with D unresolved. Trimming took 1 base from V and 2 from J, leaving 11 bases between them. The CDR3 consists of 16 residues. Per the germline V gene, CDR1 is SGHTA and CDR2 is FQGNSA.

This rearrangement joins TRBV6-2 or TRBV6-3 to TRBJ2-5; D gene uncertain. Germline loops: CDR1 MNHEY, CDR2 SVGEGT. V was pared by 5 bases and J by 5 bases, with 12 bases between. This CDR3 has 13 amino acids. CDR3 nucleotides: TGTGCCAGCAGTCAGGACCCCCGGGAGACCCAGTACTTC. Translated: CASSQDPRETQYF.

The V call is TRBV9, the J call TRBJ1-1; TRBD1 is a possible D gene (6 bases). V was shortened by 4 bases and J by 3 bases, with 19 bases between the two germline ends. This CDR3 region has 16 residues. Per the germline V gene, CDR1 is SGDLS and CDR2 is YYNGEE. The CDR3 loop is CASSPRWGGGDTEAFF. The CDR3 coding sequence is TGTGCCAGCAGCCCCCGTTGGGGAGGGGGGGACACTGAAGCTTTCTTT.

The chain carries TRBV18 and TRBJ1-5; no clear D. CDR1 and CDR2 (germline): KGHSH, LQKENI. Trimming took off 3 bases at V and 5 bases at J, with 17 bases between the two ends. There are 16 residues in the CDR3. CDR3 coding DNA: TGTGCCAGCTCACCCCGCGGAAACGACGGCGATCAGCCCCAGCATTTT. Translated, it gives CASSPRGNDGDQPQHF.

The chain couples TRBV6-5 to TRBJ1-4, with D maybe TRBD1 (6 bases). With 5 bases removed from V and 8 bases from J, the gap between germline ends came to 6 bases. CDR1 and CDR2 (germline): MNHEY, SVGAGI. The CDR3 is 11 residues long. The CDR3, as DNA: TGTGCCAGCAGTAGGGGGGAAAAACTGTTTTTT. It encodes CASSRGEKLFF.

The chain has TRBV6-2 or TRBV6-3 and TRBJ2-3; D possibly corresponds to TRBD1 (6 bases). The length of the CDR3 is 18 residues. Trimming cost V 5 bases and J 0 bases, with 21 bases left between them. Germline V gene data show CDR1 as MNHEY and CDR2 as SVGEGT. CDR3 sequence: CASSGLGRGALSTDTQYF. The DNA for the CDR3 is TGTGCCAGCAGTGGTCTCGGCAGGGGAGCCCTCAGCACAGATACGCAGTATTTT.

The chain is built from TRBV14 and TRBJ2-5; 11 bases fit TRBD2. The V gene's germline CDR1 is SGHDN and CDR2 FVKESK. Trimming at V came to 0 bases and at J to 3 bases, leaving 6 bases not matched to a gene. The CDR3 runs 17 residues. DNA for the CDR3: TGTGCCAGCAGCCAAGATCTGGATAGCGGGAGGGAAGAGACCCAGTACTTC. Amino acid sequence: CASSQDLDSGREETQYF.

The chain joins TRBV6-2 or TRBV6-3 to TRBJ1-1, with D possibly being TRBD1 (6 bases). Germline V gene lookup returns CDR1 MNHEY and CDR2 SVGEGT. V lost 6 bases and J 4 bases, leaving 12 bases between the germline ends. This CDR3 has 13 residues. CDR3 sequence: CASSPTGSTEAFF. CDR3 DNA: TGTGCCAGCAGCCCTACAGGGAGCACTGAAGCTTTCTTT.

The gene calls are TRBV7-3 and TRBJ2-2; D is perhaps TRBD1 (6 bases). Per germline, CDR1 SGHTA and CDR2 FQGTGA. Trimming removed 2 bases at V and 5 bases at J, with 9 bases between. This CDR3 has 14 amino acids. This chain's CDR3 is CASSLLQGTGELFF. Here the CDR3 DNA reads TGTGCCAGCAGCTTACTACAGGGAACCGGGGAGCTGTTTTTT.

This chain links TRBV15 with TRBJ1-1; D is unclear. The V end was cut by 0 bases, the J end by 0 bases, with 5 bases between. The germline CDR1 and CDR2 sequences are LNHNV and YYDKDF (reference sequence). CDR3 length equals 14 residues. For the CDR3, the DNA is TGTGCCACCAGCAGAGATGGGATGAACACTGAAGCTTTCTTT. Its protein product is CATSRDGMNTEAFF.

CDR3: CASRHSGIDTGELFF. CDR3 coding DNA: TGTGCCAGTAGACACAGCGGGATAGACACCGGGGAGCTGTTTTTT. The genes are TRBV19 and TRBJ2-2, with TRBD2 identical over 7 bases. This CDR3 region has 15 residues. The V and J ends lost 6 bases and 3 bases, in that order; junction bases with no gene match: 7. The germline CDR1 and CDR2 sequences are LNHDA and SQIVND (reference sequence). The variable domain in full, with the rest retrieved from reference TRBV19 and TRBJ2-2, is DGGITQSPKYLFRKEGQNVTLSCEQNLNHDAMYWYRQDPGQGLRLIYYSQIVNDFQKGDIAEGYSVSREKKESFPLTVTSAQKNPTAFYLCASRHSGIDTGELFFGEGSRLTVL.

The genes are TRBV6-2 or TRBV6-3 and TRBJ2-5, with 12 bases identical to TRBD2. CDR3 size: 17 residues. The ends lost 3 bases at V and 5 bases at J; junction bases unmatched: 10. CDR1 is MNHEY, CDR2 SVGEGT, per germline. Here the CDR3 DNA reads TGTGCCAGCAGTTATCTAGCGGGAGGGCCAGATGAGGAGACCCAGTACTTC. Amino acids: CASSYLAGGPDEETQYF.

The genes are TRBV5-1 and TRBJ1-1; possible D gene TRBD1, 6 bases. This CDR3 has 15 amino acids. CDR1 and CDR2 from the germline V gene are SGHRS and YFSETQ. The V end was cut by 4 bases, the J end by 3 bases, with 16 bases between. The CDR3 loop is CASSAVQGWHTEAFF. The CDR3, as DNA: TGCGCCAGCAGCGCCGTACAGGGATGGCACACTGAAGCTTTCTTT.

The V call is TRBV6-5, the J call TRBJ1-6, with TRBD1 matching 10 bases. Germline V gives CDR1 MNHEY, CDR2 SVGAGI. This CDR3 comprises 14 residues. V gave up 9 bases and J gave up 8 bases; unmatched junction bases: 7. The CDR3 DNA sequence: TGTGCCAGTGCGGCGGGACAGGGGCATTCACCCCTCCACTTT. This sequence encodes CASAAGQGHSPLHF.

The CDR3 here is CASSPFGSRWNGGELFF. The CDR3 DNA sequence: TGTGCCAGCAGCCCATTCGGCTCCAGGTGGAATGGCGGGGAGCTGTTTTTT. J is TRBJ2-2 and V is TRBV7-3; D is uncertain. The CDR3 sequence is 17 residues long. V was shortened by 5 bases and J by 7 bases, with 23 bases between the two germline ends. The germline CDR1 and CDR2 sequences are SGHTA and FQGTGA.

CDR3 nucleotide sequence: TGCGCCAGCAGCCCGCGGGGGGAAGTTGAAGCTTTCTTT. It specifies CASSPRGEVEAFF. The V and J genes are TRBV5-1 and TRBJ1-1; maybe TRBD1 (5 bases). The V gene lost 4 bases and the J gene lost 7 bases, with 14 bases spanning the gap. CDR3 length: 13 residues. Germline V gives CDR1 SGHRS, CDR2 YFSETQ.

V usage is TRBV6-2 or TRBV6-3 and J usage is TRBJ1-5; the match to TRBD1 covers 7 bases. CDR1 MNHEY and CDR2 SVGEGT come from the germline V gene. This CDR3 is built from 14 residues. J lost 7 bases, V lost 6 bases, and 9 bases had no gene match. CDR3 bases: TGTGCCAGCAGCCGAACAGGGGCGAGGCAGCCCCAGCATTTT. Translating it yields CASSRTGARQPQHF.

The chain is built from TRBV10-2 and TRBJ2-7; D not certain. Looked up from germline, CDR1 is WSHSY and CDR2 is SAAADI. The V end was cut by 5 bases, the J end by 1 base, with 6 bases between. CDR3 length equals 12 residues. CDR3 loop: CASSTQSYEQYF. DNA for the CDR3: TGCGCCAGCAGTACACAATCCTACGAGCAGTACTTC.

The chain carries TRBV7-2 and TRBJ2-7, with 7 bases lining up with TRBD2. Looked up from germline, CDR1 is SGHTA and CDR2 is FQGNSA. The CDR3 runs to 13 residues. V was clipped by 5 bases and J by 7 bases; unmatched bases: 8. The CDR3, as DNA: TGTGCCAGCAGCCCAGTCGGGAGGACAGAGCAGTACTTC. Translated, it gives CASSPVGRTEQYF.

J is TRBJ2-2 and V is TRBV9, with 9 positions matching TRBD2. V gave up 0 bases and J gave up 6 bases; unmatched junction bases: 9. Looked up from germline, CDR1 is SGDLS and CDR2 is YYNGEE. The CDR3 length is 17 residues. CDR3 coding DNA: TGTGCCAGCAGCGTAGTGGTTGCGGGAGGGGCCGCCGGGGAGCTGTTTTTT. The encoded protein is CASSVVVAGGAAGELFF.

This chain connects TRBV4-3 to TRBJ2-5; the D is unclear. The CDR3 contains 13 residues. Trimming stripped 4 bases from V and 5 bases from J, with 11 bases between. CDR1 and CDR2 from the germline V gene are LGHNA and YSLEER. The CDR3 loop is CASSPGLWETQYF. The CDR3 nucleotides are TGCGCCAGCAGCCCGGGCCTCTGGGAGACCCAGTACTTC.

Details on this clone: Compared with germline, one end of the junction differs, possibly owing to a read error. The J gene is TRBJ1-3, the V gene TRBV7-8, with TRBD1 as a possible D gene (6 bases). The CDR3 extends over 16 amino acids. Germline V lookup: CDR1 SGHVS, CDR2 FQNEAQ. The CDR3 nucleotides are TGTGCCAGCAGCCTAGCGGGGGGCGCGTTTGGAAACACCATATATTTT. Amino acid sequence: CASSLAGGAFGNTIYF.

The V and J genes are TRBV4-3 and TRBJ2-1; a possible D gene is TRBD2 (6 bases). The CDR3 runs to 15 residues. Germline loops: CDR1 LGHNA, CDR2 YSLEER. Between the trimmed V and J ends, which lost 1 base and 3 bases, there was a span of 10 bases. This chain's CDR3 is CASSQGGGSYNEQFF. CDR3 in DNA: TGCGCCAGCAGCCAAGGGGGAGGTAGCTACAATGAGCAGTTCTTC.

J is TRBJ1-2 and V is TRBV3-1 (or the pseudogene TRBV3-2); 7 bases line up with TRBD1. The germline CDR1 and CDR2 sequences are LGHDT and YNNKEL (reference sequence). V was clipped by 3 bases and J by 1 base; unmatched bases: 8. The CDR3 covers 16 residues. The CDR3 sequence: CASSHVQGPINYGYTF. DNA of the CDR3: TGTGCCAGCAGCCATGTACAGGGGCCAATTAACTATGGCTACACCTTC.